This entry is about one TCR beta chain. The sample originates from a study of blood T cell repertoires in COVID-19. Study at large: From T cells, B-cell-depleted T cells, or PBMCs came the material, which was cDNA or gDNA.

In terms of age and location, participants ranged from roughly 18 to 89 years and lived in about 25 US areas. Participant-given clinical history determined each cohort assignment. Assay: immunoSEQ multiplex PCR; the TCRdb copy retains only in-frame clones and omits some. The top ten clones hold 3.5% to 5.5% of a sample with about 210,000 clones, 70% to 90% of them seen once. The germline V gene has CDR1 SEHNR and CDR2 FQNEAQ (reference sequence). The CDR3 has 12 residues. V was shortened by 0 bases and J by 6 bases, with 2 bases between the two germline ends. The sequence came from a man aged 25 to 40 with acute COVID-19. The sequenced material came from PBMCs or T cells enriched from blood (not recorded which). The chain links TRBV7-9 to TRBJ2-2; D is unclear. CDR3 in amino acids: CASSLAAGELFF. For the CDR3, the DNA is TGTGCCAGCAGCTTAGCCGCCGGGGAGCTGTTTTTT.